The 25 T cell receptor beta chains listed next were all sequenced from one sample in a study of blood T cell repertoires in COVID-19. Measured with immunoSEQ multiplex PCR; TCRdb has only the in-frame clones, and not every one. The sample lists around 73,000 clones; approximately 83% were seen once. Sequencing was performed on peripheral blood. The receptors stem from a woman in her sixties or seventies with acute or convalescent COVID-19.

The chain has TRBV24-1 and TRBJ2-5; TRBD2 matches at 14 bases. From germline, CDR1 is KGHDR and CDR2 SFDVKD. With V trimmed by 4 bases and J by 1 base, 7 bases remained unmatched. CDR3 size: 18 residues. Here the CDR3 reads CATSDHLGLAGVQETQYF. The CDR3 nucleotides are TGTGCCACCAGTGACCATCTGGGACTAGCGGGGGTCCAAGAGACCCAGTACTTC.

The chain has TRBV5-6 and TRBJ1-6; the D gene is possibly TRBD1 (6 bases). The CDR3 is made up of 15 amino acids. V was cut by 1 base and J by 8 bases, with 13 bases left in between. The germline V gene encodes CDR1 SGHDT and CDR2 YYEEEE. CDR3 protein: CASSLSAQGHSPLHF. CDR3 DNA sequence: TGTGCCAGCAGCTTGTCGGCGCAGGGGCATTCACCCCTCCACTTT. The whole variable domain, filled in from reference TRBV5-6 and TRBJ1-6, reads DAGVTQSPTHLIKTRGQQVTLRCSPKSGHDTVSWYQQALGQGPQFIFQYYEEEERQRGNFPDRFSGHQFPNYSSELNVNALLLGDSALYLCASSLSAQGHSPLHFGNGTRLTVT.

The rearrangement links TRBV9 to TRBJ2-5, with TRBD2 as a possible D gene (5 bases). Trimming took 2 bases from V and 5 from J, leaving 16 bases between them. Germline CDR1 is SGDLS and CDR2 is YYNGEE. The CDR3 is 15 residues long. This CDR3 reads CASSVGLSPGETQYF. Written as DNA, the CDR3 is TGTGCCAGCAGCGTCGGACTTTCCCCTGGGGAGACCCAGTACTTC.

V is TRBV11-1 and J is TRBJ2-1; a weak D match, TRBD2 (6 bases). The CDR3 consists of 14 residues. Germline V lookup: CDR1 SGHAT, CDR2 FQDESV (reference sequence). The V end was cut by 4 bases, the J end by 5 bases, with 12 bases between. In DNA, the CDR3 is TGTGCCAGCAGCTCCCTAGCGTCCAACAATGAGCAGTTCTTC. Translated, it gives CASSSLASNNEQFF.

This clone was detected once. J is TRBJ2-3 and V is TRBV6-4, with TRBD2 matching 10 bases. The CDR3 extends over 17 amino acids. Germline CDR1 is MRHNA and CDR2 is SNTAGT. V dropped 4 bases and J dropped 9; count of bases not matched to a gene: 16. This chain's CDR3 is CASSVEGSGGALRTQYF. The DNA of the CDR3 is TGTGCCAGCAGTGTGGAAGGGAGCGGGGGGGCCCTTCGAACGCAGTATTTT.

This chain connects TRBV28 to TRBJ1-1; weak D call: TRBD1 (6 bases). The CDR3 is 12 residues long. Per germline, CDR1 MDHEN and CDR2 SYDVKM. V was shortened by 3 bases and J by 7 bases, with 9 bases between the two germline ends. The CDR3 loop reads CASSFLGGEAFF. The DNA of the CDR3 is TGTGCCAGCAGTTTTCTAGGGGGTGAAGCTTTCTTT.

The chain uses TRBV9 and TRBJ2-2; 8 bases map to TRBD1. Germline-derived CDR1 and CDR2 are SGDLS and YYNGEE. There are 13 residues in the CDR3. V lost 7 bases and J lost 2; bases outside the gene matches: 1. The CDR3 here is CASDRGNTGELFF. The CDR3 nucleotides read TGTGCCAGCGACAGGGGCAACACCGGGGAGCTGTTTTTT. Complete variable domain (other parts from reference TRBV9 and TRBJ2-2): DSGVTQTPKHLITATGQRVTLRCSPRSGDLSVYWYQQSLDQGLQFLIQYYNGEERAKGNILERFSAQQFPDLHSELNLSSLELGDSALYFCASDRGNTGELFFGEGSRLTVL.

This clone was seen a few times. The chain couples TRBV10-3 to TRBJ2-7; 9 nucleotides agree with TRBD2. V shed 0 bases, J shed 2 bases, and the junction held 5 bases outside the gene matches. This CDR3 region has 16 residues. Germline V gene data show CDR1 as ENHRY and CDR2 as SYGVKD. The DNA of the CDR3 is TGTGCCATCAGTGAGTCGAATAGCGGGAGCCCCTACGAGCAGTACTTC. It yields the protein CAISESNSGSPYEQYF.

The chain employs TRBV5-1 and TRBJ2-5; 7 positions match TRBD2. Germline V lookup: CDR1 SGHRS, CDR2 YFSETQ. This CDR3 is 17 amino acids long. V lost 0 bases, J lost 5 bases, and 13 bases stayed unmatched. CDR3: CASSLGSGSGVRETQYF. As DNA, the CDR3 is TGCGCCAGCAGCTTGGGGTCCGGGAGCGGGGTGCGGGAGACCCAGTACTTC.

CDR3 coding DNA: TGTGCCAGCAGCTTAGGGGACAGCCTCTACGAGCAGTACTTC. Translating it yields CASSLGDSLYEQYF. V usage is TRBV7-9 and J usage is TRBJ2-7; 7 bases agree with TRBD1. The germline V gene has CDR1 SEHNR and CDR2 FQNEAQ (reference sequence). The CDR3 runs 14 residues. The ends lost 1 base at V and 3 bases at J; junction bases unmatched: 3.

DNA of the CDR3: TGCGCCAGCAGCCAAGAGGGACAGCTGGGCTATGGCTACACCTTC. It yields the protein CASSQEGQLGYGYTF. The chain links TRBV4-1 to TRBJ1-2, with TRBD1 matching over 7 bases. The trim removed 0 bases at V and 4 bases at J, leaving 5 bases unmatched. The CDR3 is 15 residues long. The V gene's germline CDR1 is MGHRA and CDR2 YSYEKL.

This chain links TRBV4-2 with TRBJ2-2, with 12 positions matching TRBD2. The CDR3 sequence is 16 residues long. Germline values: CDR1 LGHNA, CDR2 YNFKEQ. After removal of 5 bases from V and 5 bases from J, the junction contained 6 bases not matched to a gene. CDR3 DNA sequence: TGTGCCAGCAGCTCCCGGACTAGCGGGGCAACCGGGGAGCTGTTTTTT. It specifies CASSSRTSGATGELFF.

The chain uses TRBV5-8 and TRBJ1-4; D remains unclear. Trimming cost V 1 base and J 7 bases, with 14 bases left between them. The CDR3 length is 15 residues. Germline assignment: CDR1 SGHTS and CDR2 YDEGEE. DNA for the CDR3: TGTGCCAGCAGCTTGAAAGGGAGACTAGGTGAAAAACTGTTTTTT. It translates to CASSLKGRLGEKLFF.

The V call is TRBV2, the J call TRBJ1-4, with TRBD1 as a possible D gene (5 bases). The V and J ends lost 4 bases and 11 bases respectively, with 17 bases between them. Germline CDR1 SNHLY, CDR2 FYNNEI. The length of the CDR3 is 14 residues. The CDR3 sequence: CASSGAGSPLKLFF. The DNA for the CDR3 is TGTGCCAGCAGTGGGGCAGGGTCCCCGTTGAAACTGTTTTTT.

The genes are TRBV5-4 and TRBJ1-1, with 8 bases aligning to TRBD1. Germline values: CDR1 SGHNT, CDR2 YYREEE (reference sequence). The CDR3 loop spans 14 amino acids. After removal of 6 bases from V and 5 bases from J, the junction contained 9 bases not matched to a gene. The CDR3 is CASTTGGFGTEAFF. CDR3 bases: TGTGCCAGCACCACAGGGGGGTTTGGAACTGAAGCTTTCTTT.

The chain has TRBV5-1 and TRBJ1-2; a possible D gene is TRBD1 (6 bases). This CDR3 spans 14 amino acids. Trimming took 0 bases from V and 6 from J, leaving 12 bases between them. Germline V gene lookup returns CDR1 SGHRS and CDR2 YFSETQ. CDR3 residues: CASSLEAGENGYTF. Written as DNA, the CDR3 is TGCGCCAGCAGCTTGGAGGCAGGGGAAAATGGCTACACCTTC.

This rearrangement joins TRBV30 to TRBJ1-5; D is uncertain. Per germline, CDR1 GTSNPN and CDR2 SVGIG (reference sequence). The CDR3 runs to 13 residues. V was shortened by 0 bases and J by 7 bases, with 10 bases between the two germline ends. The CDR3 DNA is TGTGCCTGGAGTGTCCTAGCGGGACAGCCCCAGCATTTT. Amino acid sequence: CAWSVLAGQPQHF.

This clone was observed a few times. The chain joins TRBV7-6 to TRBJ2-1; no reliable D call. V was clipped by 4 bases and J by 6 bases, with 7 bases between them. The CDR3 extends over 12 amino acids. Germline CDR1 and CDR2: SGHVS and FNYEAQ. The CDR3 here is CASSYAANEQFF. The DNA for the CDR3 is TGTGCCAGCAGCTATGCGGCCAATGAGCAGTTCTTC.

The rearrangement uses TRBV28 and TRBJ1-1, with 9 positions matching TRBD1. Losses at the gene ends were 1 base for V and 2 bases for J; bases not matched to a gene: 20. CDR3 length: 21 residues. Germline-derived CDR1 and CDR2 are MDHEN and SYDVKM. In DNA, the CDR3 is TGTGCCAGCAGTTTATATAGGCGGTTCGCCGGCGGGGGACAGGGAAACACTGAAGCTTTCTTT. Its protein is CASSLYRRFAGGGQGNTEAFF. The full variable domain, completed using reference TRBV28 and TRBJ1-1, is DVKVTQSSRYLVKRTGEKVFLECVQDMDHENMFWYRQDPGLGLRLIYFSYDVKMKEKGDIPEGYSVSREKKERFSLILESASTNQTSMYLCASSLYRRFAGGGQGNTEAFFGQGTRLTVV.

The sample holds a few counts of this clone. The chain has TRBV28 and TRBJ1-5; D not resolved. The CDR3 runs 17 residues. V lost 3 bases and J 2 bases, leaving 17 bases between the germline ends. The germline gives CDR1 MDHEN, CDR2 SYDVKM. Here the CDR3 reads CASSFGGEGNGNQPQHF. CDR3 bases: TGTGCCAGCAGTTTTGGCGGAGAGGGCAATGGCAATCAGCCCCAGCATTTT.

This clone showed up just a few times. The chain combines TRBV2 with TRBJ1-2; 10 nucleotides match TRBD1. The CDR3 has 14 amino acids. V shed 7 bases and J 4 bases; nucleotides not matched to a gene: 6. In germline, CDR1 is SNHLY, CDR2 FYNNEI. This CDR3 is CASTRDRGRYGYTF. CDR3 bases: TGTGCCAGCACCAGGGACAGGGGACGCTATGGCTACACCTTC.

The genes are TRBV24-1 and TRBJ2-3; TRBD2 matches at 14 bases. With 4 bases clipped from V and 7 bases from J, the junction kept 9 bases outside the gene matches. CDR3 size: 17 residues. CDR1 and CDR2 (germline): KGHDR, SFDVKD. The CDR3 region is CATSDFRLAGGRNTQYF. DNA for the CDR3: TGTGCCACCAGTGACTTTCGACTAGCGGGAGGGCGAAATACGCAGTATTTT.

This chain connects TRBV6-1 to TRBJ2-7; 12 bases are shared with TRBD2. CDR3 length: 19 amino acids. Germline V lookup: CDR1 MNHNS, CDR2 SASEGT. The J segment lost 0 bases and the V segment lost 4 bases, leaving 13 bases of the junction unmatched. Written as DNA, the CDR3 is TGTGCCAGCAGTGCATCGAGGGGACTAGCGGGCCCTAGCTCCTACGAGCAGTACTTC. This sequence encodes CASSASRGLAGPSSYEQYF.

This clone was seen more than once but under ten times. The rearrangement uses TRBV24-1 and TRBJ2-5; 7 bases map to TRBD1. Germline assignment: CDR1 KGHDR and CDR2 SFDVKD. J lost 4 bases, V lost 3 bases, and 7 bases had no gene match. The CDR3 loop spans 15 amino acids. The CDR3 region has the DNA TGTGCCACCAGTGATCGAACAGGGGATCGAGAGACCCAGTACTTC. This sequence encodes CATSDRTGDRETQYF.

V gene TRBV9 combines with J gene TRBJ2-2; no clear D. The CDR3 runs to 13 residues. V was clipped by 1 base and J by 2 bases, with 3 bases between them. Germline CDR1 and CDR2: SGDLS and YYNGEE. The CDR3 region has the DNA TGTGCCAGCAGCGTAAGCAACACCGGGGAGCTGTTTTTT. Amino acid sequence: CASSVSNTGELFF. Full variable domain (missing parts from reference TRBV9 and TRBJ2-2): DSGVTQTPKHLITATGQRVTLRCSPRSGDLSVYWYQQSLDQGLQFLIQYYNGEERAKGNILERFSAQQFPDLHSELNLSSLELGDSALYFCASSVSNTGELFFGEGSRLTVL.